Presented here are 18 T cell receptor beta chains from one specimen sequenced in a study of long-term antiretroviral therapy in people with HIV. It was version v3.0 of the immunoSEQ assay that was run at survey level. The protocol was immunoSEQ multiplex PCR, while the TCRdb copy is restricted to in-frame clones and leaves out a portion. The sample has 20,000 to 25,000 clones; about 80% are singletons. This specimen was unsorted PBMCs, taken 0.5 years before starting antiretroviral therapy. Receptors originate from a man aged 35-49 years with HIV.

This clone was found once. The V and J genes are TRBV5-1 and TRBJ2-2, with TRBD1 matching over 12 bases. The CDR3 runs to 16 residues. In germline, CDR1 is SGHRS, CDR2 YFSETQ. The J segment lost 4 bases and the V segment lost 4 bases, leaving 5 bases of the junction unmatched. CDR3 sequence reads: CASSHPGQGATGELFF. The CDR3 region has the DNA TGCGCCAGCAGCCATCCGGGACAGGGGGCCACCGGGGAGCTGTTTTTT.

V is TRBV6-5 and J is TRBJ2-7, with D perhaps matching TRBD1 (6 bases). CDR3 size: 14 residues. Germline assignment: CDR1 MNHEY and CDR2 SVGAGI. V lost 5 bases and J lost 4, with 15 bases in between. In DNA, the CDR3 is TGTGCCAGCAGTACTACAGGGAGCGCTTACGAGCAGTACTTC. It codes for CASSTTGSAYEQYF.

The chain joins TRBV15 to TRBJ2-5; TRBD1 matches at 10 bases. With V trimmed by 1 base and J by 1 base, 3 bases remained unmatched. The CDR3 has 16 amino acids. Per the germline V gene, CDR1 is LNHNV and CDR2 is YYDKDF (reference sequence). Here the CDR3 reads CATSRARTGGQETQYF. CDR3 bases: TGTGCCACCAGCAGAGCAAGGACAGGGGGCCAAGAGACCCAGTACTTC.

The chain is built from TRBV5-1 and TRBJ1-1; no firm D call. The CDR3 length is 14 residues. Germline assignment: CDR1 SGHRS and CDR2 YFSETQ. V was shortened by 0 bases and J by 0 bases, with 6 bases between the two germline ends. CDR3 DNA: TGCGCCAGCAGCTTGGGAACAGTGAACACTGAAGCTTTCTTT. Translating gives CASSLGTVNTEAFF.

CDR3 DNA: TGTGCCAGCAGTATCGGACAGGGCGGCTACACCTTC. Its protein product is CASSIGQGGYTF. The genes are TRBV28 and TRBJ1-2; 8 nucleotides match TRBD1. The junction had 4 bases not matched to a gene; V was cut back by 5 bases and J by 8 bases. The CDR3 runs to 12 residues. Germline V lookup: CDR1 MDHEN, CDR2 SYDVKM.

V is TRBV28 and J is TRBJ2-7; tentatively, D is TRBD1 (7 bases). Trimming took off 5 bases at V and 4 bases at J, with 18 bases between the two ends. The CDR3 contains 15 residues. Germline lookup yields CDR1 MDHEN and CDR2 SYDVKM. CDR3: CASSPPRDSPYEQYF. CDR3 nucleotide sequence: TGTGCCAGCAGTCCCCCGCGGGACAGTCCTTACGAGCAGTACTTC.

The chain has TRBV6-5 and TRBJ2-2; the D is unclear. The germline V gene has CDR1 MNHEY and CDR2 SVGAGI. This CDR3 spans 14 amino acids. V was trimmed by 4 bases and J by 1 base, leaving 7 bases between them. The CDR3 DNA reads TGTGCCAGCAGTTCTATCAAGAACACCGGGGAGCTGTTTTTT. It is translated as CASSSIKNTGELFF.

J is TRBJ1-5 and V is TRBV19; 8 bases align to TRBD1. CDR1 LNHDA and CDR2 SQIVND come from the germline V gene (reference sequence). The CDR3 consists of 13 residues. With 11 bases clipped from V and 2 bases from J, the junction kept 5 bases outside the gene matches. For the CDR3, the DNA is TGTGCCTCGGACAGGGAAGGCAATCAGCCCCAGCATTTT. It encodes CASDREGNQPQHF.

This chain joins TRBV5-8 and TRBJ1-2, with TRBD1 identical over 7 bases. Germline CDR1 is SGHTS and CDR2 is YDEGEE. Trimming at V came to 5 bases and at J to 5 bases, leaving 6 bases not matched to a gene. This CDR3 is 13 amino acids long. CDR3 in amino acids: CASRQTGYYGYTF. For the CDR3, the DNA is TGTGCCAGCAGACAGACAGGGTATTATGGCTACACCTTC.

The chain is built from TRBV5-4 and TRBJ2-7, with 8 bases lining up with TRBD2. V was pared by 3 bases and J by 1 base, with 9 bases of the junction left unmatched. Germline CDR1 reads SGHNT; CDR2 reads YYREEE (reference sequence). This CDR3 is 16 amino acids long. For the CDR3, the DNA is TGTGCCAGCAGCTGGGATGGACGGGGGGGTTCCTACGAGCAGTACTTC. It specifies CASSWDGRGGSYEQYF.

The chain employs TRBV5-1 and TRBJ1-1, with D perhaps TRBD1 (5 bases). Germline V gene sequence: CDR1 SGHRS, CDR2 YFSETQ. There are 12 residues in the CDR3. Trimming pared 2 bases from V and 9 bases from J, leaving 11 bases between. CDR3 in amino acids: CASSLEAGKAFF. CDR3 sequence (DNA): TGCGCCAGCAGCTTAGAGGCAGGGAAAGCTTTCTTT.

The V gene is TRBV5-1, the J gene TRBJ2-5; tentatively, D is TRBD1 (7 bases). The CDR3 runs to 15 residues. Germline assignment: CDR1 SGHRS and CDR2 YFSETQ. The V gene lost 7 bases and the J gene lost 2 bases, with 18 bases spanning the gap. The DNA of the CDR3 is TGCGCCAGCGCAGACGCACAGGGGAGGCAAGAGACCCAGTACTTC. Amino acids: CASADAQGRQETQYF.

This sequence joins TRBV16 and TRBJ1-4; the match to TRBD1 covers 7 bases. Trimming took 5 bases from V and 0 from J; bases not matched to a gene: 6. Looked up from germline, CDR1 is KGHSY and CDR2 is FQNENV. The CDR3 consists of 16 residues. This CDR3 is CASSNRGRATNEKLFF. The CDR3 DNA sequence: TGTGCCAGCAGCAACAGGGGCCGTGCAACTAATGAAAAACTGTTTTTT.

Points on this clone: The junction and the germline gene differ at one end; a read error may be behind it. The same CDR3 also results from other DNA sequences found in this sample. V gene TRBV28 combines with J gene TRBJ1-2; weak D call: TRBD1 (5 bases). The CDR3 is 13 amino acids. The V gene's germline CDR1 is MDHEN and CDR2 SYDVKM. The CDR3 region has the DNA TGTGCCAGCAGTTCGGGACTTTATTATGGCTACACCTTT. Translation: CASSSGLYYGYTF.

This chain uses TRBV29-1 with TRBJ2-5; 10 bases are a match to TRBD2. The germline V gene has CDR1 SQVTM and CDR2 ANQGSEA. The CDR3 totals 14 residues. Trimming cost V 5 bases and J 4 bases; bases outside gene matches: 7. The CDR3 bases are TGCAGCGTTAAAGCGGGGGGGCGGTCAGAGACCCAGTACTTC. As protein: CSVKAGGRSETQYF.

The CDR3 DNA reads as TGTGCCAGCAGCGATAGTGAGGGATACGAGCAGTACTTC. Protein sequence: CASSDSEGYEQYF. The chain has TRBV7-9 and TRBJ2-7; tentatively, D is TRBD2 (5 bases). This CDR3 has 13 residues. Germline V lookup: CDR1 SEHNR, CDR2 FQNEAQ (reference sequence). V was trimmed by 5 bases and J by 4 bases, leaving 12 bases between them.

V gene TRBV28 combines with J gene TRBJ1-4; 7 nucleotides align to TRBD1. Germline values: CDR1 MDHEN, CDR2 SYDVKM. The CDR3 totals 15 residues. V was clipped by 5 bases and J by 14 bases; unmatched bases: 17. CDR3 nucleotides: TGTGCCAGCAGTCCCTATTCAGGGAACTGGGGACAGCTGTTTTTT. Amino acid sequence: CASSPYSGNWGQLFF.

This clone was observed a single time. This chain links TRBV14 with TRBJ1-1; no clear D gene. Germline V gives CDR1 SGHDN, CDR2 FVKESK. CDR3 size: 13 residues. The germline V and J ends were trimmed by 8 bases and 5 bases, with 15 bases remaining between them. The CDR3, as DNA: TGTGCCAGCGCCGGAAAGGCGTGGACTGAAGCTTTCTTT. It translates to CASAGKAWTEAFF.